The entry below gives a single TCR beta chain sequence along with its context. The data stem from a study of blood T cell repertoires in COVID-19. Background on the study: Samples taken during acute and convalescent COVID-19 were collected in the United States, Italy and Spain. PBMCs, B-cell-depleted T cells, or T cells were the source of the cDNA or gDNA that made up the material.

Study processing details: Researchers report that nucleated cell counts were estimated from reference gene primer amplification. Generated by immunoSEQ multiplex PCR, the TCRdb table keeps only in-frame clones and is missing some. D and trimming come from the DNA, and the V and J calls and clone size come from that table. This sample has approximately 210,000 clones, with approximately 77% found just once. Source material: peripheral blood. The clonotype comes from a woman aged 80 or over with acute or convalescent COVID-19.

CDR3 sequence reads: CASSSRVPGELFF. CDR3 sequence (DNA): TGTGCCAGCAGCTCCCGAGTCCCCGGGGAGCTGTTTTTT. The chain is built from TRBV7-7 and TRBJ2-2; D unresolved. The CDR3 is 13 amino acids. Germline loops: CDR1 SSHAT, CDR2 FNYEAQ (reference sequence). With 4 bases removed from V and 6 bases from J, the gap between germline ends came to 9 bases.